The next 26 T cell receptor beta chains were all read from a single sample in a study of blood T cell repertoires in COVID-19. Some clones are missing from TCRdb's copy, which holds only in-frame ones; the method was immunoSEQ multiplex PCR. The sample shows hundreds of thousands of clones, 70% to 90% of them seen only once. The specimen sequenced was PBMCs or T cells enriched from blood (not recorded which). These receptors were collected from a woman aged 35 to 49 with acute COVID-19.

The chain links TRBV6-5 to TRBJ1-5; D is unclear. The CDR3 has 13 residues. The germline CDR1 and CDR2 sequences are MNHEY and SVGAGI. The V and J ends lost 8 bases and 3 bases respectively, with 11 bases between them. CDR3 amino acids: CASRVDYNQPQHF. CDR3 DNA sequence: TGTGCCAGCCGGGTCGACTACAATCAGCCCCAGCATTTT.

The CDR3 nucleotides are TGTGCCAGCAGCGTAGGGGGCCCAAGGATGAACACTGAAGCTTTCTTT. It specifies CASSVGGPRMNTEAFF. The chain has TRBV9 and TRBJ1-1; the D gene is possibly TRBD1 (5 bases). The CDR3 covers 16 residues. CDR1 and CDR2 from the germline V gene are SGDLS and YYNGEE. The ends were cut back, 0 bases at V and 0 bases at J, with 12 bases in the middle.

The chain couples TRBV5-1 to TRBJ1-2; D not certain. The ends were cut back, 4 bases at V and 8 bases at J, with 15 bases in the middle. Germline V gene sequence: CDR1 SGHRS, CDR2 YFSETQ. The CDR3 is 13 amino acids. The CDR3: CASSRDGGGGYTF. The CDR3 DNA sequence: TGCGCCAGCAGCCGAGACGGAGGTGGAGGCTACACCTTC.

The chain has TRBV5-4 and TRBJ1-2; a possible D gene is TRBD1 (5 bases). Germline V lookup: CDR1 SGHNT, CDR2 YYREEE (reference sequence). Trimming stripped 4 bases from V and 0 bases from J, with 22 bases between. CDR3 length: 18 residues. CDR3 in amino acids: CASSPGFRPAFSNYGYTF. In DNA, the CDR3 is TGTGCCAGCAGCCCAGGGTTCAGGCCAGCTTTTTCTAACTATGGCTACACCTTC. The full variable domain, its missing parts supplied by reference TRBV5-4 and TRBJ1-2, is ETGVTQSPTHLIKTRGQQVTLRCSSQSGHNTVSWYQQALGQGPQFIFQYYREEENGRGNFPPRFSGLQFPNYSSELNVNALELDDSALYLCASSPGFRPAFSNYGYTFGSGTRLTVV.

This rearrangement joins TRBV3-1 (or the pseudogene TRBV3-2) to TRBJ1-1; maybe TRBD1 (5 bases). Germline V CDR1 and CDR2: LGHDT, YNNKEL (reference sequence). This CDR3 has 15 residues. Deletions cut 1 base from V and 4 bases from J, with 13 bases between. In DNA, the CDR3 is TGTGCCAGCAGCCAAGGGGCAGGGCCGGGCACTGAAGCTTTCTTT. Residues: CASSQGAGPGTEAFF.

This chain joins TRBV28 and TRBJ1-6, with D unresolved. The ends were cut back, 4 bases at V and 5 bases at J, with 12 bases in the middle. Germline V gene data show CDR1 as MDHEN and CDR2 as SYDVKM. The CDR3 is 15 amino acids. DNA for the CDR3: TGTGCCAGCAGTTCTGAGGCCCGGGATAATTCACCCCTCCACTTT. It codes for CASSSEARDNSPLHF. Filled out from reference TRBV28 and TRBJ1-6, the complete variable domain reads DVKVTQSSRYLVKRTGEKVFLECVQDMDHENMFWYRQDPGLGLRLIYFSYDVKMKEKGDIPEGYSVSREKKERFSLILESASTNQTSMYLCASSSEARDNSPLHFGNGTRLTVT.

This chain connects TRBV28 to TRBJ1-3, with D maybe TRBD1 (6 bases). The CDR3 spans 14 residues. V lost 5 bases, J lost 0 bases, and 8 bases lay in between. From germline, CDR1 is MDHEN and CDR2 SYDVKM. This chain's CDR3 is CASSTGYSGNTIYF. The CDR3 DNA is TGTGCCAGCAGTACAGGGTACTCTGGAAACACCATATATTTT.

This clone was picked up one time. This rearrangement joins TRBV9 to TRBJ2-3, with D unclear. Germline V CDR1 and CDR2: SGDLS, YYNGEE. The V gene lost 4 bases and the J gene lost 4 bases, with 22 bases spanning the gap. The CDR3 runs 17 residues. CDR3 DNA sequence: TGTGCCAGCAGCCCTCGTATTGCGGAGAGGAACCCAGATACGCAGTATTTT. Its translation: CASSPRIAERNPDTQYF.

The CDR3 protein is CASSLSGGRETQYF. The CDR3 nucleotides read TGTGCCAGCAGCTTGTCAGGGGGTAGAGAGACCCAGTACTTC. The chain carries TRBV7-9 and TRBJ2-5, with 7 nucleotides matching TRBD1. V lost 3 bases and J lost 4; bases outside the gene matches: 5. The CDR3 sequence is 14 residues long. Germline CDR1 reads SEHNR; CDR2 reads FQNEAQ (reference sequence).

In nucleotides, the CDR3 is TGTGCCAGCAGCGTGGACCTTACTAGCGGGAGTTCGAGGAGTGAGCAGTTCTTC. This gives the protein CASSVDLTSGSSRSEQFF. The V and J genes are TRBV9 and TRBJ2-1; 11 nucleotides align to TRBD2. Trimming took 2 bases from V and 9 from J; bases not matched to a gene: 16. Germline lookup yields CDR1 SGDLS and CDR2 YYNGEE. This CDR3 contains 18 residues.

This clone has only a few counts. V usage is TRBV7-2 and J usage is TRBJ1-6; tentatively, D is TRBD1 (5 bases). Germline V CDR1 and CDR2: SGHTA, FQGNSA. V was trimmed by 4 bases and J by 1 base, leaving 11 bases between them. CDR3 size: 16 residues. The CDR3 loop reads CASSYQGVSYNSPLHF. Here the CDR3 DNA reads TGTGCCAGCAGCTACCAAGGGGTATCCTATAATTCACCCCTCCACTTT.

The rearrangement uses TRBV10-3 and TRBJ2-5, with a possible D match to TRBD2 (7 bases). The CDR3 sequence is 13 residues long. CDR1 and CDR2 (germline): ENHRY, SYGVKD. The germline V and J ends were trimmed by 8 bases and 2 bases, with 12 bases remaining between them. This chain's CDR3 is CAIEGEGQETQYF. The CDR3 DNA reads TGTGCCATCGAGGGGGAGGGACAAGAGACCCAGTACTTC.

The CDR3: CASSYGQPTDNEQFF. CDR3 in DNA: TGTGCCAGCAGTTACGGGCAGCCGACAGACAATGAGCAGTTCTTC. V gene TRBV6-2 or TRBV6-3 combines with J gene TRBJ2-1; D may be TRBD1 (5 bases). The germline V gene encodes CDR1 MNHEY and CDR2 SVGEGT. Trimming took off 2 bases at V and 5 bases at J, with 13 bases between the two ends. CDR3 size: 15 residues.

The chain employs TRBV19 and TRBJ2-3, with a tentative D call TRBD2 (5 bases). V lost 7 bases to trimming and J lost 6 bases, with 20 bases between them. Per germline, CDR1 LNHDA and CDR2 SQIVND (reference sequence). The length of the CDR3 is 15 residues. CDR3 nucleotide sequence: TGTGCCAGTAAGGTTGTAGGACTTAGCTTGGATACGCAGTATTTT. As protein: CASKVVGLSLDTQYF. Filled out from reference TRBV19 and TRBJ2-3, the complete variable domain reads DGGITQSPKYLFRKEGQNVTLSCEQNLNHDAMYWYRQDPGQGLRLIYYSQIVNDFQKGDIAEGYSVSREKKESFPLTVTSAQKNPTAFYLCASKVVGLSLDTQYFGPGTRLTVL.

The chain combines TRBV9 with TRBJ2-7; 14 bases fit TRBD2. The CDR3 is made up of 17 amino acids. The V gene end was trimmed by 0 bases and the J gene end by 6 bases; junction bases not matched to a gene: 8. Germline V lookup: CDR1 SGDLS, CDR2 YYNGEE. CDR3 amino acids: CASSVGGRGTSGSEQYF. The CDR3 coding sequence is TGTGCCAGCAGCGTAGGAGGGCGGGGGACTAGCGGGAGCGAGCAGTACTTC.

The chain is built from TRBV6-1 and TRBJ1-2, with 9 bases matching TRBD1. Germline V lookup: CDR1 MNHNS, CDR2 SASEGT. The CDR3 runs 13 residues. V lost 5 bases, J lost 6 bases, and 4 bases stayed unmatched. CDR3 sequence reads: CASSPRTGDGYTF. The CDR3 DNA reads TGTGCCAGCAGTCCCCGGACAGGGGATGGCTACACCTTC.

The V gene is TRBV29-1, the J gene TRBJ2-1; 12 nucleotides match TRBD2. The germline gives CDR1 SQVTM, CDR2 ANQGSEA. J was trimmed by 7 bases and V by 6 bases; bases with no gene match: 7. The CDR3 runs 14 residues. The CDR3 DNA follows: TGCAGCGTCCAGTCTAGCGGGAGGGGGAATGAGCAGTTCTTC. Translated: CSVQSSGRGNEQFF.

The chain employs TRBV28 and TRBJ1-6, with a possible D match to TRBD1 (6 bases). Germline loops: CDR1 MDHEN, CDR2 SYDVKM. The CDR3 is made up of 12 amino acids. Trimming cost V 10 bases and J 6 bases, with 10 bases left between them. The CDR3 reads CATRDTNSPLHF. DNA for the CDR3: TGTGCCACCCGGGACACTAATTCACCCCTCCACTTT.

This chain joins TRBV7-2 and TRBJ2-2; 11 positions agree with TRBD2. This CDR3 is 17 amino acids long. With 6 bases clipped from V and 3 bases from J, the junction kept 9 bases outside the gene matches. Germline assignment: CDR1 SGHTA and CDR2 FQGNSA. CDR3 coding DNA: TGTGCCAGCAGAGTGCTAGCGGGAGGATCCCACACCGGGGAGCTGTTTTTT. It encodes CASRVLAGGSHTGELFF.

This chain links TRBV6-5 with TRBJ2-7; D possibly corresponds to TRBD2 (6 bases). V was trimmed by 1 base and J by 3 bases, leaving 16 bases between them. The CDR3 has 16 amino acids. CDR1 MNHEY and CDR2 SVGAGI come from the germline V gene. As DNA, the CDR3 is TGTGCCAGCAGTTACTACCCCCGGGCGGAGGGCTACGAGCAGTACTTC. As protein: CASSYYPRAEGYEQYF.

The chain carries TRBV5-4 and TRBJ2-1; possible D gene TRBD2, 5 bases. CDR3 length: 16 amino acids. Trimming stripped 0 bases from V and 0 bases from J, with 10 bases between. Germline CDR1 is SGHNT and CDR2 is YYREEE (reference sequence). CDR3 sequence: CASSLGTLGSYNEQFF. The CDR3 DNA reads as TGTGCCAGCAGCTTGGGGACTCTTGGCTCCTACAATGAGCAGTTCTTC.

V gene TRBV28 combines with J gene TRBJ2-7; no clear D. The CDR3 extends over 13 amino acids. Germline loops: CDR1 MDHEN, CDR2 SYDVKM. V lost 7 bases to trimming and J lost 7 bases, with 17 bases between them. CDR3 sequence (DNA): TGTGCCAGCACCCTGACGAGGCCTGGAGAGCAGTACTTC. This codes for CASTLTRPGEQYF.

V usage is TRBV27 and J usage is TRBJ2-1, with D perhaps TRBD2 (5 bases). V gave up 6 bases and J gave up 10 bases, with 19 bases separating them. The CDR3 has 14 residues. CDR1 and CDR2 (germline): MNHEY, SMNVEV (reference sequence). The CDR3 spells CASSPLGSQREQFF. The CDR3 coding sequence is TGTGCCAGCAGCCCTCTTGGGTCCCAGCGGGAGCAGTTCTTC.

V and J are TRBV3-1 (or the pseudogene TRBV3-2) and TRBJ2-1, with D unclear. This CDR3 is built from 16 residues. V lost 2 bases to trimming and J lost 0 bases, with 11 bases between them. Germline CDR1 and CDR2: LGHDT and YNNKEL (reference sequence). The CDR3 protein is CASSQMRLSSYNEQFF. CDR3 bases: TGTGCCAGCAGCCAAATGAGGCTGAGCTCCTACAATGAGCAGTTCTTC.

In nucleotides, the CDR3 is TGTGCCAGCAGCTTTAGAGGATCCCATGAGCAGTTCTTC. Protein product: CASSFRGSHEQFF. The chain uses TRBV11-2 and TRBJ2-1; D is unresolved. CDR1 SGHAT and CDR2 FQNNGV come from the germline V gene. The CDR3 is 13 residues long. V lost 3 bases and J 8 bases, leaving 11 bases between the germline ends.

The V call is TRBV2, the J call TRBJ1-5; D perhaps matches TRBD1 (5 bases). CDR3 length equals 15 residues. The ends were cut back, 7 bases at V and 1 base at J, with 14 bases in the middle. Per germline, CDR1 SNHLY and CDR2 FYNNEI. For the CDR3, the DNA is TGTGCCAGCACCAAAACAGGTGTGAGCAATCAGCCCCAGCATTTT. Translating gives CASTKTGVSNQPQHF.